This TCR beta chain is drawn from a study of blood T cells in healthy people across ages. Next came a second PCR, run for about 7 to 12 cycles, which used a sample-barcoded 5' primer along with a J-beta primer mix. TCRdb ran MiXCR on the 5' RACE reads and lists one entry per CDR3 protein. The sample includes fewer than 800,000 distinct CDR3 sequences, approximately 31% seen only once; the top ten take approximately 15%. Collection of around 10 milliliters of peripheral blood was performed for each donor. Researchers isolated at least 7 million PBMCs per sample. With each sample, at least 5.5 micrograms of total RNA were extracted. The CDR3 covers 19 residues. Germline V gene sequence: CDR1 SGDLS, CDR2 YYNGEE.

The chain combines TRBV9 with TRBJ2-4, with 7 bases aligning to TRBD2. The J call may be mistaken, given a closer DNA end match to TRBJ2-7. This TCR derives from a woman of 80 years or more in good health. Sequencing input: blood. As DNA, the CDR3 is TGTGCCAGCAGCGTAGACGGGAGCGGGAATACCCTAGGGTCCCACGAGCAGTACTTC. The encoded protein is CASSVDGSGNTLGSHEQYF.